This T cell receptor (beta chain) was retrieved from a study of CD8 T cells in ankylosing spondylitis. Study conclusions and caveats: Within matched ankylosing spondylitis synovial fluid, disease-linked clones were reportedly significantly enriched. About 8 highly homologous variants made up a TCR beta motif, and this motif appeared characteristic of ankylosing spondylitis blood.

The CDR3 extends over 12 amino acids. From germline, CDR1 is MNHNS and CDR2 SASEGT. With 6 bases removed from V and 3 bases from J, the gap between germline ends came to 8 bases. TCRdb re-called the 5' RACE reads with MiXCR, one entry per CDR3 protein. The data hold hundreds of thousands of distinct CDR3 sequences, with approximately 20% observed a single time. In this sample, this clonotype turned up a few times. The antigen remains undetermined. Sequenced sample: blood, either unsorted or a sorted T cell fraction (not recorded which). The chain employs TRBV6-1 and TRBJ1-2; D ambiguous. The clonotype originates from a male donor with ankylosing spondylitis. CDR3 bases: TGTGCCAGCAGGGCACCGGACTATGGCTACACCTTC. Its translation: CASRAPDYGYTF.